Below, 27 T cell receptor beta chains from the same sample are listed, as sequenced in a study of blood T cell repertoires in COVID-19 (dated by TCRdb to the early 2020s). The library came from the immunoSEQ multiplex PCR assay. TCRdb provides this immuneACCESS table in a form limited to in-frame rearrangements. Some clones are lacking; in checked studies, under half of them reflect an unresolved V gene, and why the rest are absent is not known. The sample has 80,000 to 100,000 clones on record, about 78% of them singletons. The ten largest account for more than 15% of the sample. Sequencing used peripheral blood. These receptor sequences come from a human donor in a cohort sampled during active COVID-19.

The chain employs TRBV4-1 and TRBJ2-1, with unresolved D. CDR3 length equals 13 residues. The ends were cut back, 0 bases at V and 6 bases at J, with 6 bases in the middle. Germline values: CDR1 MGHRA, CDR2 YSYEKL. The CDR3 here is CASSQEPGNEQFF. As DNA, the CDR3 is TGCGCCAGCAGCCAAGAACCCGGCAATGAGCAGTTCTTC.

This chain joins TRBV27 and TRBJ2-3; 10 nucleotides line up with TRBD1. The ends lost 4 bases at V and 5 bases at J; junction bases unmatched: 9. Germline values: CDR1 MNHEY, CDR2 SMNVEV (reference sequence). The CDR3 extends over 16 amino acids. CDR3 residues: CASSSVGTGDGDTQYF. The DNA of the CDR3 is TGTGCCAGCAGTTCCGTTGGGACAGGGGATGGAGATACGCAGTATTTT.

This clone was picked up a small number of times. This sequence joins TRBV7-9 and TRBJ1-1; tentatively, D is TRBD1 (5 bases). Germline lookup yields CDR1 SEHNR and CDR2 FQNEAQ (reference sequence). The CDR3 loop spans 12 amino acids. V was clipped by 7 bases and J by 3 bases, with 9 bases between them. This chain's CDR3 is CASTLTDTEAFF. In DNA, the CDR3 is TGTGCCAGCACCTTGACAGACACTGAAGCTTTCTTT.

This clone was seen a handful of times. The chain is built from TRBV6-6 and TRBJ2-3; 9 bases fit TRBD2. This CDR3 comprises 14 residues. Germline V CDR1 and CDR2: MNHNY, SVGAGI (reference sequence). V dropped 8 bases and J dropped 6; count of bases not matched to a gene: 9. CDR3 protein: CASGERGERDTQYF. In DNA, the CDR3 is TGTGCCAGCGGGGAGCGGGGGGAGAGGGATACGCAGTATTTT.

V gene TRBV29-1 combines with J gene TRBJ1-4, with D possibly TRBD1 on 5 matching bases. The CDR3 runs to 12 residues. The germline V and J ends were trimmed by 4 bases and 7 bases, with 10 bases remaining between them. Germline V gives CDR1 SQVTM, CDR2 ANQGSEA. For the CDR3, the DNA is TGCAGCGTTGGGGGGAGGAGTGAAAAACTGTTTTTT. Amino acid sequence: CSVGGRSEKLFF.

The J gene is TRBJ2-7, the V gene TRBV11-3, with 7 nucleotides matching TRBD2. Germline lookup yields CDR1 SGHNT and CDR2 YENEEA. The CDR3 spans 14 residues. Trimming at V came to 6 bases and at J to 4 bases, leaving 9 bases not matched to a gene. In DNA form, the CDR3 reads TGTGCCAGCAGTCTTAAACGGGGACTATACGAGCAGTACGTC. Translating it yields CASSLKRGLYEQYV.

The chain recombines TRBV7-8 with TRBJ2-3; 9 bases are shared with TRBD1. Looked up from germline, CDR1 is SGHVS and CDR2 is FQNEAQ. J lost 3 bases, V lost 6 bases, and 4 bases had no gene match. The CDR3 is 14 amino acids. The CDR3 protein is CASRQGAGTDTQYF. DNA for the CDR3: TGTGCCAGCAGACAGGGGGCCGGAACAGATACGCAGTATTTT.

V is TRBV5-4 and J is TRBJ2-3; 12 bases match TRBD2. The germline gives CDR1 SGHNT, CDR2 YYREEE (reference sequence). Germline trimming cut 4 bases from V and 2 bases from J; bases unmatched to any gene: 5. The CDR3 is 16 amino acids. CDR3 protein: CASSPRLAGATDTQYF. The CDR3 bases are TGTGCCAGCAGCCCAAGACTAGCGGGAGCCACAGATACGCAGTATTTT.

This clone was counted a few times. The chain is built from TRBV7-6 and TRBJ2-1, with 9 bases fitting TRBD2. Germline V gives CDR1 SGHVS, CDR2 FNYEAQ. The CDR3 is 17 amino acids. V lost 2 bases, J lost 0 bases, and 5 bases stayed unmatched. The CDR3 protein is CASSLSASGNSYNEQFF. In DNA, the CDR3 is TGTGCCAGCAGCTTAAGTGCTAGCGGGAACTCCTACAATGAGCAGTTCTTC.

This clone was observed a few times. The CDR3 DNA reads as TGTGCCACCAAGAATGGACAATACACTGAAGCTTTCTTT. This translates into CATKNGQYTEAFF. The rearrangement joins TRBV24-1 to TRBJ1-1; the D gene is possibly TRBD1 (5 bases). There are 13 residues in the CDR3. With 8 bases removed from V and 3 bases from J, the gap between germline ends came to 12 bases. Per germline, CDR1 KGHDR and CDR2 SFDVKD.

V and J are TRBV7-9 and TRBJ1-2; D may be TRBD1 (5 bases). The CDR3 is 15 residues long. Germline CDR1 reads SEHNR; CDR2 reads FQNEAQ (reference sequence). V lost 5 bases to trimming and J lost 2 bases, with 15 bases between them. The CDR3 is CASSHTAGPNYGYTF. The CDR3 bases are TGTGCCAGCAGCCACACGGCAGGGCCCAACTATGGCTACACCTTC. Complete variable domain (other parts from reference TRBV7-9 and TRBJ1-2): DTGVSQNPRHKITKRGQNVTFRCDPISEHNRLYWYRQTLGQGPEFLTYFQNEAQLEKSRLLSDRFSAERPKGSFSTLEIQRTEQGDSAMYLCASSHTAGPNYGYTFGSGTRLTVV.

The gene calls are TRBV4-3 and TRBJ2-1; possibly TRBD2 for D (6 bases). The germline V and J ends were trimmed by 0 bases and 5 bases, with 17 bases remaining between them. From germline, CDR1 is LGHNA and CDR2 YSLEER. The CDR3 runs 17 residues. CDR3 protein: CASSQDRSGFSDNEQFF. The CDR3 DNA follows: TGCGCCAGCAGCCAAGATCGCAGCGGGTTTTCGGACAATGAGCAGTTCTTC.

This clone was seen ten or more times. The chain has TRBV9 and TRBJ2-5, with 10 nucleotides matching TRBD2. Germline CDR1 SGDLS, CDR2 YYNGEE. After removal of 3 bases from V and 4 bases from J, the junction contained 15 bases not matched to a gene. This CDR3 has 18 amino acids. Here the CDR3 reads CASSAGTSAFGGVETQYF. The DNA for the CDR3 is TGTGCCAGCAGCGCGGGGACTAGCGCTTTCGGTGGAGTAGAGACCCAGTACTTC.

The CDR3 protein is CASSASRTGGYEQYF. As DNA, the CDR3 is TGCGCCAGCAGCGCCTCTAGGACAGGGGGCTACGAGCAGTACTTC. This chain connects TRBV4-1 to TRBJ2-7; 10 nucleotides line up with TRBD1. With V trimmed by 5 bases and J by 3 bases, 7 bases remained unmatched. CDR1 is MGHRA and CDR2 is YSYEKL in the germline V gene. The CDR3 has 15 amino acids.

The V and J genes are TRBV24-1 and TRBJ2-7; D may be TRBD2 (6 bases). CDR1 and CDR2 (germline): KGHDR, SFDVKD. V was clipped by 2 bases and J by 2 bases, with 12 bases between them. There are 15 residues in the CDR3. CDR3: CATSDSTGLPYEQYV. CDR3 sequence (DNA): TGTGCCACCAGTGATTCTACCGGACTACCCTACGAGCAGTACGTC.

This clone has a handful of counts. This chain uses TRBV30 with TRBJ2-3, with TRBD1 as a possible D gene (5 bases). V shed 3 bases and J shed 2 bases, with 12 bases lying between them. Germline lookup yields CDR1 GTSNPN and CDR2 SVGIG (reference sequence). The CDR3 is 14 residues long. The DNA of the CDR3 is TGTGCCTGGAGATCAGGGTACGTCACAGATACGCAGTATTTT. Its translation is CAWRSGYVTDTQYF.

V usage is TRBV18 and J usage is TRBJ2-1; the D gene is possibly TRBD1 (5 bases). CDR1 KGHSH and CDR2 LQKENI come from the germline V gene. The CDR3 is made up of 13 amino acids. The V and J ends lost 4 bases and 6 bases respectively, with 10 bases between them. CDR3 in amino acids: CASSHAGPNEQFF. CDR3 DNA sequence: TGTGCCAGCTCACACGCAGGGCCCAATGAGCAGTTCTTC.

Within the sample, this clone is large. This chain connects TRBV10-3 to TRBJ1-1, with D tentatively TRBD1 (5 bases). Germline CDR1 reads ENHRY; CDR2 reads SYGVKD. The CDR3 totals 14 residues. Between the trimmed V and J ends, which lost 2 bases and 5 bases, there was a span of 12 bases. The CDR3 bases are TGTGCCATCAGTGAGGATTTGGGGGGAACTGAAGCTTTCTTT. Amino acids: CAISEDLGGTEAFF.

This chain links TRBV27 with TRBJ1-2, with D hard to call. The CDR3 length is 12 residues. V was pared by 3 bases and J by 8 bases, with 10 bases between. Germline CDR1 MNHEY, CDR2 SMNVEV (reference sequence). The CDR3 protein is CASSFDGGGYTF. The CDR3 coding sequence is TGTGCCAGCAGTTTTGATGGAGGAGGCTACACCTTC.

This chain joins TRBV12-3 or TRBV12-4 and TRBJ2-2, with D unclear. V was clipped by 1 base and J by 6 bases, with 3 bases between them. The CDR3 runs 12 residues. The CDR3 region has the DNA TGTGCCAGCAGTTTAGGAGCCGGGGAGCTGTTTTTT. Protein: CASSLGAGELFF.

The chain is built from TRBV7-9 and TRBJ2-1; 11 nucleotides agree with TRBD2. Trimming at V came to 6 bases and at J to 6 bases, leaving 13 bases not matched to a gene. This CDR3 is 17 amino acids long. CDR1 is SEHNR and CDR2 is FQNEAQ in the germline V gene (reference sequence). CDR3 in DNA: TGTGCCAGCAGACCTCTTATAGCGGGAGGGCCAGTCAATGAGCAGTTCTTC. It specifies CASRPLIAGGPVNEQFF. The full variable domain, rest sourced from reference TRBV7-9 and TRBJ2-1, is DTGVSQNPRHKITKRGQNVTFRCDPISEHNRLYWYRQTLGQGPEFLTYFQNEAQLEKSRLLSDRFSAERPKGSFSTLEIQRTEQGDSAMYLCASRPLIAGGPVNEQFFGPGTRLTVL.

The chain couples TRBV5-1 to TRBJ1-1, with D tentatively TRBD1 (5 bases). V lost 4 bases and J lost 4, with 14 bases in between. The germline gives CDR1 SGHRS, CDR2 YFSETQ. The CDR3 is 14 residues long. CDR3 coding DNA: TGCGCCAGCAGCGGAGGGACGGAGGGCACTGAAGCTTTCTTT. Amino acid sequence: CASSGGTEGTEAFF.

This chain connects TRBV5-1 to TRBJ1-1; unclear D gene. Trimming cost V 4 bases and J 4 bases, with 8 bases left between them. This CDR3 spans 12 amino acids. Germline loops: CDR1 SGHRS, CDR2 YFSETQ. CDR3 DNA: TGCGCCAGCAGCCCAGAGGGCACTGAAGCTTTCTTT. Translation: CASSPEGTEAFF.

V gene TRBV19 combines with J gene TRBJ2-2; weak D call: TRBD2 (6 bases). Germline V gene sequence: CDR1 LNHDA, CDR2 SQIVND (reference sequence). The CDR3 extends over 16 amino acids. V was trimmed by 7 bases and J by 5 bases, leaving 20 bases between them. The chain's CDR3 is CASTTIPLGGTGELFF. Here the CDR3 DNA reads TGTGCCAGTACCACTATCCCTCTTGGGGGGACCGGGGAGCTGTTTTTT.

The CDR3 reads CASSLGVAGLQETQYF. The CDR3 DNA sequence: TGCGCCAGCAGCCTAGGGGTAGCGGGGTTACAAGAGACCCAGTACTTC. The gene calls are TRBV5-1 and TRBJ2-5, with 8 nucleotides matching TRBD2. With V trimmed by 4 bases and J by 2 bases, 10 bases remained unmatched. Germline assignment: CDR1 SGHRS and CDR2 YFSETQ. The CDR3 length is 16 residues.

This chain joins TRBV7-2 and TRBJ1-2; 7 bases agree with TRBD1. The trim removed 7 bases at V and 10 bases at J, leaving 12 bases unmatched. The germline gives CDR1 SGHTA, CDR2 FQGNSA. The CDR3 runs 13 residues. CDR3 nucleotides: TGTGCCAGCACCTTGACAGGGAGGTTAGTCTACACCTTC. The encoded protein is CASTLTGRLVYTF. Supplemented by reference TRBV7-2 and TRBJ1-2, the full variable domain reads GAGVSQSPSNKVTEKGKDVELRCDPISGHTALYWYRQSLGQGLEFLIYFQGNSAPDKSGLPSDRFSAERTGGSVSTLTIQRTQQEDSAVYLCASTLTGRLVYTFGSGTRLTVV.

J is TRBJ1-3 and V is TRBV28, with D maybe TRBD1 (6 bases). V was clipped by 2 bases and J by 0 bases, with 14 bases between them. There are 17 residues in the CDR3. Per the germline V gene, CDR1 is MDHEN and CDR2 is SYDVKM. Here the CDR3 DNA reads TGTGCCAGCAGTTTAGACCCAGGGGCCACCTCTGGAAACACCATATATTTT. Translating it yields CASSLDPGATSGNTIYF.